This note documents a single TCR beta chain sequence. These data belong to a study of blood T cell repertoires in COVID-19. Study context: Sites across the United States, Italy and Spain contributed samples from acute and convalescent COVID-19. Sources were T cells, B-cell-depleted T cells, or PBMCs; the material itself was cDNA or gDNA.

Authors' data handling: Amplifying reference gene primers gave estimates of nucleated cell counts. Sequencing used immunoSEQ multiplex PCR; TCRdb keeps in-frame clones, though not all of them. V, J and clone size are taken as reported in that table, and D and trimming were inferred from the DNA itself. The sample holds around 95,000 clones, roughly 79% seen once. The CDR3 has 15 amino acids. V was pared by 0 bases and J by 4 bases, with 11 bases between. Germline V gene sequence: CDR1 SGHDT, CDR2 YYEEEE. The TCR was taken from a man aged 65 to 79 with active or convalescent COVID-19. Material for sequencing was peripheral blood. The chain joins TRBV5-6 to TRBJ1-3, with D uncertain. The CDR3 nucleotides read TGTGCCAGCAGCTTGGTCTCCGGGTCGGGAAACACCATATATTTT. The encoded protein is CASSLVSGSGNTIYF. Full variable domain (remainder filled in from reference TRBV5-6 and TRBJ1-3): DAGVTQSPTHLIKTRGQQVTLRCSPKSGHDTVSWYQQALGQGPQFIFQYYEEEERQRGNFPDRFSGHQFPNYSSELNVNALLLGDSALYLCASSLVSGSGNTIYFGEGSWLTVV.